This TCR beta chain was profiled in a study of blood T cell repertoires in COVID-19. Across the whole study: There were acute and convalescent COVID-19 samples, and they came from the United States, Italy and Spain. Nucleic acid was either cDNA or gDNA, and it came from T cells, B-cell-depleted T cells, or PBMCs.

Source study methods: Using reference gene primer amplification, nucleated cell counts were estimated. The repertoire was sequenced with immunoSEQ multiplex PCR; TCRdb's copy has only in-frame clones and lacks some. D and trimming come from the DNA, and the V and J calls and clone size come from that table. Of about half a million clones listed, approximately 92% were seen once; the top ten hold roughly 0.9%. The length of the CDR3 is 15 residues. V lost 1 base to trimming and J lost 4 bases; unmatched junction nucleotides: 6. CDR1 is SEHNR, CDR2 FQNEAQ, per germline (reference sequence). Seattle-derived patients entered the study during active infection and were followed longitudinally.

The sequenced sample was peripheral blood. The chain links TRBV7-9 to TRBJ2-7, with 8 bases that match TRBD1. The receptor's source is a man between 18 and 29 years old with COVID-19, enrolled during active disease. This CDR3 reads CASSLGTGIRYEQYF. The CDR3 nucleotides read TGTGCCAGCAGCTTAGGGACAGGGATTCGGTACGAGCAGTACTTC.